The entry that follows covers one T cell receptor beta chain sequence. Original analysis: For nucleated cells, counts were estimated from reference gene primer amplification. Produced via immunoSEQ multiplex PCR; TCRdb's table is partial and in-frame only. V, J and clone size derive from that table, while D and trimming were established from the DNA sequence. The table records about 210,000 clones, over 75% of them present only once. The sample belongs to a study of blood T cell repertoires in COVID-19. For the study at large: Material from acute and convalescent COVID-19 was sourced from the United States, Italy and Spain. From T cells, B-cell-depleted T cells, or PBMCs came the material, which was cDNA or gDNA.

Enrolled during active infection, Seattle patients were then followed longitudinally. The V end lost 7 bases, the J end lost 6 bases, and 18 bases lay between the germline ends. Germline assignment: CDR1 LNHDA and CDR2 SQIVND (reference sequence). The CDR3 extends over 14 amino acids. The origin of this receptor is a middle-aged man with COVID-19, enrolled during active disease. The J gene is TRBJ1-1, the V gene TRBV19; D possibly corresponds to TRBD1 (5 bases). The sample comprised peripheral blood. The CDR3 loop is CASKEQAARPEAFF. In nucleotides, the CDR3 is TGTGCCAGTAAGGAACAGGCGGCCCGCCCTGAAGCTTTCTTT. Complete variable domain (other parts from reference TRBV19 and TRBJ1-1): DGGITQSPKYLFRKEGQNVTLSCEQNLNHDAMYWYRQDPGQGLRLIYYSQIVNDFQKGDIAEGYSVSREKKESFPLTVTSAQKNPTAFYLCASKEQAARPEAFFGQGTRLTVV.